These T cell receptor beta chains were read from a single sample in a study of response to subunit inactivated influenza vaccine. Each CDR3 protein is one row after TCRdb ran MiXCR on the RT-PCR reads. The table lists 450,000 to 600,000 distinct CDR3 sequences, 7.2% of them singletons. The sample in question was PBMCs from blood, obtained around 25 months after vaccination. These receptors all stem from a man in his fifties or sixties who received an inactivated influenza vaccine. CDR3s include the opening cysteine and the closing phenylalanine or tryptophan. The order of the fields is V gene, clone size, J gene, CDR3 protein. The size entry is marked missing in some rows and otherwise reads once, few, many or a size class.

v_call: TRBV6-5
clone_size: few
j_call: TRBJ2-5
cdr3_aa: CASSSGTGSRETQYF

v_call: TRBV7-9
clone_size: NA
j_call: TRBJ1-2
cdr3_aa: CASSLELGPNYGYTF

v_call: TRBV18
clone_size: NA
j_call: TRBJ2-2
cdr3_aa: CASSPLASANTGELFF

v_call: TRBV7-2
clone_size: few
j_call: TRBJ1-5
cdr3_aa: CASNTGGGQPQHF

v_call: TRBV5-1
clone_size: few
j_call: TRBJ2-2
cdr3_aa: CASSHLAPGELFF

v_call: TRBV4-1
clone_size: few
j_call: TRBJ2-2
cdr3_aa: CASSLDTNTGELFF

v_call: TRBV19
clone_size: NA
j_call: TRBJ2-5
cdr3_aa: CASSISHRETQYF

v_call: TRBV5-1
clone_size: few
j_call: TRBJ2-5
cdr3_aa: CASSLAGTNQETQYF

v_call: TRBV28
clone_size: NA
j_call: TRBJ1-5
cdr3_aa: CASTPPSNQPQHF

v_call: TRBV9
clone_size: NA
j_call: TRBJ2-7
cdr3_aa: CASSSGQASYEQYF

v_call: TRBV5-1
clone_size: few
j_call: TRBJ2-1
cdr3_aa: CASSGAGATNEQFF

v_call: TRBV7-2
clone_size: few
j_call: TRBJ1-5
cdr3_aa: CASSLPRGPQHF

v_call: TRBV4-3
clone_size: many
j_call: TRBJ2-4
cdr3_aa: CASSQEWAGGRVKNIQYF

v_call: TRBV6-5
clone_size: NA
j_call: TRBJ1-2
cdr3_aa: CASSHRGWNYGYTF

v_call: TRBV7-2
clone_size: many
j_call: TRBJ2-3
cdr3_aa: CASRDLGLIVDTQYF

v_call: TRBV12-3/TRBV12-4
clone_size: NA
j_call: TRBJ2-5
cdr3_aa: CASRGTQETQYF

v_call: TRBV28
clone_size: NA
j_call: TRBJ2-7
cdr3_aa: CASSRARVLPPEQYF

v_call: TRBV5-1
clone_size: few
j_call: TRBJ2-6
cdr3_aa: CASSFMGQGARGANVLTF

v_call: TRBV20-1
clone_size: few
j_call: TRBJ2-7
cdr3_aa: CSAIGRYEQYF

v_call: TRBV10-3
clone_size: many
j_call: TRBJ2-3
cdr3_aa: CAIKEGLAGADTQYF

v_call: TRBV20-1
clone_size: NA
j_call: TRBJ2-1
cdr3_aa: CSARSRTSGRASSYNEQFF

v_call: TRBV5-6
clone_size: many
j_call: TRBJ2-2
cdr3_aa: CASSGAGVHTGELFF

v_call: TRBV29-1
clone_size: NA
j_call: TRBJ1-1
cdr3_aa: CSVPGTVNTEAFF

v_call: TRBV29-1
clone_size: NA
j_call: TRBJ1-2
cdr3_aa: CSVEDPDRGYGYTF

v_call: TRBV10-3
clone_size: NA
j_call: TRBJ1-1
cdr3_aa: CAISAAMGQPNTEAFF

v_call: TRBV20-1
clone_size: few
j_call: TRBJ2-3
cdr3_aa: CSARVRARVTGTDTQYF

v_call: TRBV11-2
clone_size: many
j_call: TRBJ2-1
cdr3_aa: CASSLDLATNEQFF

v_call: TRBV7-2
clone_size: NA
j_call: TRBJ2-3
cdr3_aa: CASSWLAGTGTDTQYF

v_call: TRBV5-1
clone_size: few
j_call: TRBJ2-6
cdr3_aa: CASSFGDRGTGANVLTF

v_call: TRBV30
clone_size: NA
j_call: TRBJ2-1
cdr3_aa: CAWNRDRVEGEQFF

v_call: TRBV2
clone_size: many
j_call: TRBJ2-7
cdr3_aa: CASSDGRGLYEQYF

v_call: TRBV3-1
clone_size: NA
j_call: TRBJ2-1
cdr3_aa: CASSRGLAEANEQFF

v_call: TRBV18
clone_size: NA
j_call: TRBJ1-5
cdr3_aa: CASSPPGGSNQPQHF

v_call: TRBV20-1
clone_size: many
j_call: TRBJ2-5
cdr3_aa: CSAKKKGFGTLEWETQYF

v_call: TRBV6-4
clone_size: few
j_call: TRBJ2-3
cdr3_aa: CASSDGGLAQYF

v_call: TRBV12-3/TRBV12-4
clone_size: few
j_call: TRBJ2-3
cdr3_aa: CASSLWQGAFPDTQYF

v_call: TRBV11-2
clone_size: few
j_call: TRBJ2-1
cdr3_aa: CASSRPPRVPHNEQFF

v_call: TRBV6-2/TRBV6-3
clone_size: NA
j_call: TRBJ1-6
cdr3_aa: CATRRASSYNSPLHF

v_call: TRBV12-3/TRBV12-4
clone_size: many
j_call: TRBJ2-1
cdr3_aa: CASSFLAGGYEQFF

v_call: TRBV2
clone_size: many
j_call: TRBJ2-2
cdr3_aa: CASRGKNGELFF

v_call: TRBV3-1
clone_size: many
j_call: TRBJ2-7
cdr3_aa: CASSQDSGRSYEQYF

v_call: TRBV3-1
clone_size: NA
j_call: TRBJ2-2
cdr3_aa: CASSQFLAGNTGELFF

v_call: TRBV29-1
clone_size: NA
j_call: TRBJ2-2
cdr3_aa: CSVTSGSGYTGELFF

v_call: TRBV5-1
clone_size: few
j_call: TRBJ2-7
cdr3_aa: CASSLALQDSPYEQYF

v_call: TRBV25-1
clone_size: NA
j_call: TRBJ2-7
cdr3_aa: CASSESRRESEQYF

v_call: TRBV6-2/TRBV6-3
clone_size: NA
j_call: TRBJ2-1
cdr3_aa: CASSYWLPGGGRNEQFF

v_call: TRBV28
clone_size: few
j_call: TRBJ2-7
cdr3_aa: CASQQFVLAGYYEQYF

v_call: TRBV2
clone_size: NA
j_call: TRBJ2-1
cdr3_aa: CASSGDSEGSYNEQFF

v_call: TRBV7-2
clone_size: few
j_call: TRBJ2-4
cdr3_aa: CASSLAFGVLAKNIQYF

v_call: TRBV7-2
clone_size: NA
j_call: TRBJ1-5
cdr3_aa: CASSLSGQDNQPQHF

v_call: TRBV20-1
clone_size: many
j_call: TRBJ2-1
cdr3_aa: CSATRTSGVEQFF

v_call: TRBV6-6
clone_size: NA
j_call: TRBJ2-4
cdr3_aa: CASGGRDIQYF